One sample yielded the 8 T cell receptor beta chains listed below, sequenced in a study of CD8 T cells in Susac syndrome. Random hexamers were used to reverse transcribe the RNA input (about 0.5 to 1 ug). TCRdb independently ran MiXCR on the immunoSEQ multiplex PCR reads; one entry per CDR3 protein. The sample yields about 120,000 distinct CDR3 sequences, roughly 94% seen once. The material sequenced was CD8+ T cells from PBMCs. These receptor sequences come from a human donor with Susac syndrome.

The genes are TRBV15 and TRBJ1-2, with unresolved D. CDR1 LNHNV and CDR2 YYDKDF come from the germline V gene (reference sequence). This CDR3 contains 12 residues. Trimming removed 5 bases from V and 12 bases from J, with 16 bases in between. The CDR3 nucleotides are TGTGCCACCAGCGAGGGTATCTCTTCCCACACCTTC. Translation gives CATSEGISSHTF.

This clonotype turned up a few times. V is TRBV7-9 and J is TRBJ2-7; D is uncertain. Per the germline V gene, CDR1 is SEHNR and CDR2 is FQNEAQ (reference sequence). This CDR3 has 14 amino acids. The V and J ends lost 3 bases and 3 bases respectively, with 12 bases between them. The CDR3, as DNA: TGTGCCAGCAGCTTTAAGGCGGACCGCTACGAGCAGTACTTC. Translated: CASSFKADRYEQYF.

The V gene is TRBV13, the J gene TRBJ1-2; D is uncertain. Germline CDR1 reads PRHDT; CDR2 reads FYEKMQ (reference sequence). The CDR3 is 13 amino acids. V lost 5 bases, J lost 1 base, and 8 bases lay in between. CDR3 nucleotide sequence: TGTGCCAGCAGCCCCGGACGTAACTATGGCTACACCTTC. Amino acids: CASSPGRNYGYTF. Based on the CDR3 plus reference TRBV13 and TRBJ1-2, the full variable domain is AAGVIQSPRHLIKEKRETATLKCYPIPRHDTVYWYQQGPGQDPQFLISFYEKMQSDKGSIPDRFSAQQFSDYHSELNMSSLELGDSALYFCASSPGRNYGYTFGSGTRLTVV.

In its sample, this clonotype was seen once. The CDR3 sequence is CASSRGWGTSYNEQFF. In DNA, the CDR3 is TGTGCCAGCAGCCGAGGGTGGGGGACCTCCTACAATGAGCAGTTCTTC. V is TRBV7-9 and J is TRBJ2-1; D possibly uses TRBD1 or TRBD2 (5 bases each). Trimming left V 5 bases short and J 0 bases short, with 14 bases between. CDR3 length: 16 amino acids. Germline V gives CDR1 SEHNR, CDR2 FQNEAQ (reference sequence).

The gene calls are TRBV6-6 and TRBJ1-2, with D unclear. V was shortened by 0 bases and J by 3 bases, with 11 bases between the two germline ends. This CDR3 contains 15 residues. The V gene's germline CDR1 is MNHNY and CDR2 SVGAGI (reference sequence). CDR3 sequence (DNA): TGTGCCAGCAGTTACTCACGGGGATCTTACTATGGCTACACCTTC. Translation: CASSYSRGSYYGYTF.

This clonotype was seen once. This chain connects TRBV30 to TRBJ2-3; D is possibly TRBD2 (6 bases). Looked up from germline, CDR1 is GTSNPN and CDR2 is SVGIG (reference sequence). V was trimmed by 5 bases and J by 9 bases, leaving 21 bases between them. This CDR3 region has 14 residues. CDR3 protein: CAWGNSGGAETQYF. The CDR3 DNA reads as TGTGCCTGGGGGAATAGCGGAGGGGCGGAAACGCAGTATTTT. Filled out from reference TRBV30 and TRBJ2-3, the complete variable domain reads SQTIHQWPATLVQPVGSPLSLECTVEGTSNPNLYWYRQAAGRGLQLLFYSVGIGQISSEVPQNLSASRPQDRQFILSSKKLLLSDSGFYLCAWGNSGGAETQYFGPGTRLTVL.

The V gene is TRBV4-3, the J gene TRBJ1-2; D not resolved. Trimming pared 2 bases from V and 14 bases from J, leaving 21 bases between. Germline V gene sequence: CDR1 LGHNA, CDR2 YSLEER. The CDR3 is 14 amino acids. The CDR3: CASSQFTPGLSRTF. Written as DNA, the CDR3 is TGCGCCAGCAGCCAATTCACTCCCGGACTGTCTAGAACCTTC.

V and J are TRBV4-2 and TRBJ2-7, with D possibly TRBD2 on 7 matching bases. The CDR3 runs to 17 residues. The germline gives CDR1 LGHNA, CDR2 YNFKEQ. V gave up 6 bases and J gave up 5 bases, with 26 bases separating them. CDR3 region: CASSTGPYVGGPNEQYF. CDR3 bases: TGTGCCAGCAGTACGGGTCCCTACGTGGGGGGGCCGAACGAGCAGTACTTC.